One and the same sample provided the 32 T cell receptor beta chains below, sequenced in a study of T cell repertoires in cytomegalovirus infection. Using its own MiXCR run on the reads, TCRdb lists one record per CDR3 protein. In the table there are under 200,000 distinct CDR3 sequences, roughly 9% of which are singletons. Source material: PBMCs. The receptors originated from a human donor in good health (CMV status not recorded). Some clones in this sample may be carry-over from other donors' samples.

Ten or more counts support this clonotype. The CDR3 protein is CASSQVGGGVGRLEAFF. The CDR3, as DNA: TGCGCCAGCAGCCAAGTTGGGGGGGGCGTCGGGCGATTAGAAGCTTTCTTT. The V and J genes are TRBV4-3 and TRBJ1-1; maybe TRBD1 (6 bases). The CDR3 spans 17 residues. With 1 base removed from V and 8 bases from J, the gap between germline ends came to 23 bases. Germline-derived CDR1 and CDR2 are LGHNA and YSLEER.

This clonotype was detected many times. The V gene is TRBV7-2, the J gene TRBJ2-3; TRBD1 matches 10 bases. The CDR3 loop spans 16 amino acids. The V segment lost 3 bases and the J segment 3 bases; nucleotides outside the gene matches: 6. Germline V lookup: CDR1 SGHTA, CDR2 FQGNSA. The CDR3 protein is CASSFRTGGSTDTQYF. The CDR3 DNA sequence: TGTGCCAGCAGCTTCCGGACAGGGGGATCGACAGATACGCAGTATTTT.

This clonotype was detected many times. This rearrangement joins TRBV6-2 or TRBV6-3 to TRBJ2-7, with 8 positions matching TRBD2. This CDR3 comprises 19 residues. V lost 0 bases to trimming and J lost 0 bases; unmatched junction nucleotides: 13. Germline lookup yields CDR1 MNHEY and CDR2 SVGEGT. DNA for the CDR3: TGTGCCAGCAGTTACTCGAAAGTTAGCGGGGCGATCAGCTCCTACGAGCAGTACTTC. As protein: CASSYSKVSGAISSYEQYF.

This clonotype was found many times. V gene TRBV12-3 or TRBV12-4 combines with J gene TRBJ1-2; 7 bases map to TRBD1. This CDR3 has 13 amino acids. Trimming removed 5 bases from V and 4 bases from J; junction bases left unmatched: 4. The chain's CDR3 is CASSPGQSYGYTF. The CDR3, as DNA: TGTGCCAGCAGTCCGGGACAGAGCTATGGCTACACCTTC.

This clonotype has at least ten counts. The genes are TRBV7-8 and TRBJ1-4; possible D gene TRBD1, 5 bases. Trimming removed 2 bases from V and 5 bases from J, with 15 bases in between. Germline assignment: CDR1 SGHVS and CDR2 FQNEAQ. The CDR3 is 16 amino acids. For the CDR3, the DNA is TGTGCCAGCAGCTTAAAGCATTGGGACGACAATGAAAAACTGTTTTTT. It yields the protein CASSLKHWDDNEKLFF.

This clonotype was recorded many times. J is TRBJ1-6 and V is TRBV7-2; D is uncertain. The V and J ends lost 0 bases and 7 bases respectively, with 7 bases between them. Germline assignment: CDR1 SGHTA and CDR2 FQGNSA. The CDR3 has 14 residues. The CDR3: CASSLAGGNSPLHF. CDR3 nucleotides: TGTGCCAGCAGCTTAGCGGGAGGAAATTCACCCCTCCACTTT.

This clonotype was seen at least ten times. The rearrangement joins TRBV12-3 or TRBV12-4 to TRBJ2-5; D not resolved. The CDR3 has 16 residues. V was cut by 2 bases and J by 0 bases, with 13 bases left in between. CDR3 in DNA: TGTGCCAGCAGTTTACAGATGGCGGAATACCAAGAGACCCAGTACTTC. Residues: CASSLQMAEYQETQYF.

In its sample, this clonotype was seen many times. V usage is TRBV12-3 or TRBV12-4 and J usage is TRBJ1-1; 7 nucleotides match TRBD1. The V and J ends lost 3 bases and 4 bases, in that order; junction bases with no gene match: 5. The CDR3 runs 14 residues. The DNA for the CDR3 is TGTGCCAGCAGTTTCACCAGGGGGGCCACTGAAGCTTTCTTT. Translating gives CASSFTRGATEAFF.

The chain has TRBV27 and TRBJ2-1; 12 positions agree with TRBD1. Germline lookup yields CDR1 MNHEY and CDR2 SMNVEV (reference sequence). The CDR3 is 15 amino acids. The ends lost 5 bases at V and 10 bases at J; junction bases unmatched: 9. CDR3 sequence reads: CASSTISGTGGEQFF. The CDR3 DNA sequence: TGTGCCAGCAGTACGATCTCCGGGACAGGGGGCGAGCAGTTCTTC.

V is TRBV20-1 and J is TRBJ1-6; D is possibly TRBD1 (6 bases). The germline gives CDR1 DFQATT, CDR2 SNEGSKA (reference sequence). The CDR3 totals 16 residues. V was clipped by 5 bases and J by 4 bases, with 18 bases between them. The CDR3 is CSAYPGPGTYNSPLHF. The CDR3, as DNA: TGCAGTGCTTACCCCGGCCCAGGGACATATAATTCACCCCTCCACTTT.

This clonotype has a count of ten or more. The gene calls are TRBV11-2 and TRBJ1-6, with D perhaps matching TRBD1 (5 bases). CDR3 length: 18 amino acids. The ends were cut back, 1 base at V and 7 bases at J, with 20 bases in the middle. Germline-derived CDR1 and CDR2 are SGHAT and FQNNGV. The CDR3 DNA reads TGTGCCAGCAGCTTAGGTGTACTGCTCGGGGCGAGGAATTCACCCCTCCACTTT. It encodes CASSLGVLLGARNSPLHF.

This clonotype was seen at least ten times. This rearrangement joins TRBV6-1 to TRBJ2-7; TRBD2 agrees at 10 bases. V gave up 5 bases and J gave up 2 bases; unmatched junction bases: 6. The CDR3 extends over 15 amino acids. CDR1 MNHNS and CDR2 SASEGT come from the germline V gene. CDR3 region: CASSLTSGTTYEQYF. DNA of the CDR3: TGTGCCAGCAGTCTCACTAGCGGGACTACCTACGAGCAGTACTTC.

In its sample, this clonotype was seen many times. V gene TRBV28 combines with J gene TRBJ1-5; no clear D gene. Per germline, CDR1 MDHEN and CDR2 SYDVKM. V was clipped by 4 bases and J by 0 bases, with 10 bases between them. The CDR3 consists of 15 residues. In nucleotides, the CDR3 is TGTGCCAGCAGTTCCGACGTAGATAGCAATCAGCCCCAGCATTTT. This encodes CASSSDVDSNQPQHF.

The chain has TRBV30 and TRBJ2-1; D unclear. CDR1 is GTSNPN and CDR2 is SVGIG in the germline V gene (reference sequence). Trimming took off 7 bases at V and 10 bases at J, with 5 bases between the two ends. The CDR3 loop spans 8 amino acids. Here the CDR3 reads CAYQEQFF. The DNA for the CDR3 is TGTGCCTACCAAGAGCAGTTCTTC.

The chain links TRBV5-1 to TRBJ2-3; 9 bases map to TRBD2. This CDR3 is 15 amino acids long. Germline trimming cut 1 base from V and 1 base from J; bases unmatched to any gene: 1. Germline values: CDR1 SGHRS, CDR2 YFSETQ. In DNA form, the CDR3 reads TGCGCCAGCAGCTTGCGACTAGCGGGCACAGATACGCAGTATTTT. It translates to CASSLRLAGTDTQYF. The full variable domain, with the rest looked up from reference TRBV5-1 and TRBJ2-3, is KAGVTQTPRYLIKTRGQQVTLSCSPISGHRSVSWYQQTPGQGLQFLFEYFSETQRNKGNFPGRFSGRQFSNSRSEMNVSTLELGDSALYLCASSLRLAGTDTQYFGPGTRLTVL.

This clonotype appeared many times. The chain recombines TRBV27 with TRBJ2-7; 12 bases are a match to TRBD1. The germline V gene encodes CDR1 MNHEY and CDR2 SMNVEV (reference sequence). The CDR3 length is 17 residues. With 5 bases clipped from V and 6 bases from J, the junction kept 14 bases outside the gene matches. The CDR3 spells CASSPLISGQGAPEQYF. The DNA for the CDR3 is TGTGCCAGCAGTCCTCTAATCTCGGGACAGGGGGCTCCCGAGCAGTACTTC.

This clonotype has at least ten counts. The chain recombines TRBV19 with TRBJ2-1; the match to TRBD1 covers 7 bases. V shed 4 bases, J shed 2 bases, and the junction held 11 bases outside the gene matches. This CDR3 comprises 17 residues. Germline V CDR1 and CDR2: LNHDA, SQIVND (reference sequence). The CDR3 sequence is CASSTNRDSPPYNEQFF. The CDR3 DNA follows: TGTGCCAGTAGTACAAATAGGGACAGCCCTCCCTACAATGAGCAGTTCTTC.

Comments on this clonotype: A much larger clone lies one base from this, so it may be a read error. The CDR3 carries no conserved terminal phenylalanine or tryptophan, so it likely arises from a read error. V and J are TRBV6-2 or TRBV6-3 and TRBJ1-5; D unclear. The V end lost 5 bases, the J end lost 5 bases, and 13 bases lay between the germline ends. Germline lookup yields CDR1 MNHEY and CDR2 SVGEGT. CDR3 length: 14 amino acids. CDR3 nucleotides: TGTGCCAGCAGTCGACGTGAGAGGGATCAGCCCCAGCATGTT. It specifies CASSRRERDQPQHV.

This clonotype was seen repeatedly, ten times or more. The chain combines TRBV7-2 with TRBJ1-3; D remains ambiguous. CDR3 length: 15 amino acids. Germline V lookup: CDR1 SGHTA, CDR2 FQGNSA. Trimming removed 8 bases at V and 0 bases at J, with 14 bases between. This CDR3 is CASATRRVSGNTIYF. The CDR3 nucleotides are TGTGCCAGCGCGACCCGCCGAGTCTCTGGAAACACCATATATTTT.

This sequence joins TRBV28 and TRBJ1-1; 9 nucleotides agree with TRBD1. V lost 6 bases to trimming and J lost 5 bases; unmatched junction nucleotides: 7. Germline assignment: CDR1 MDHEN and CDR2 SYDVKM. The CDR3 is 14 amino acids. CDR3 sequence (DNA): TGTGCCAGCAGCCCCGGGACAGGGAAAACTGAAGCTTTCTTT. It yields the protein CASSPGTGKTEAFF.

At least ten counts were recorded for this clonotype. The chain uses TRBV2 and TRBJ1-1; D is undetermined. CDR1 and CDR2 (germline): SNHLY, FYNNEI. The CDR3 extends over 13 amino acids. V was clipped by 4 bases and J by 2 bases, with 8 bases between them. The CDR3 spells CASSGQSNTEAFF. Written as DNA, the CDR3 is TGTGCCAGCAGTGGGCAGAGTAACACTGAAGCTTTCTTT.

Judged by abundance, this clonotype is medium-sized. This rearrangement joins TRBV4-1 to TRBJ2-1; D is perhaps TRBD2 (6 bases). The CDR3 consists of 14 residues. CDR1 is MGHRA and CDR2 is YSYEKL in the germline V gene. Between the trimmed V and J ends, which lost 1 base and 10 bases, there was a span of 14 bases. CDR3 loop: CASSQATSRYEQFF. The CDR3 DNA follows: TGCGCCAGCAGCCAAGCGACTAGTCGTTACGAGCAGTTCTTC.

This clonotype was counted ten times or more. The rearrangement joins TRBV28 to TRBJ1-6; unclear D gene. Per the germline V gene, CDR1 is MDHEN and CDR2 is SYDVKM. This CDR3 is 13 amino acids long. Trimming cost V 5 bases and J 4 bases, with 6 bases left between them. CDR3 residues: CASSPSYNSPLHF. CDR3 in DNA: TGTGCCAGCAGTCCGAGTTATAATTCACCCCTCCACTTT.

At least ten counts were recorded for this clonotype. The V and J genes are TRBV7-2 and TRBJ2-3; D unclear. The CDR3 contains 13 residues. Per germline, CDR1 SGHTA and CDR2 FQGNSA. Trimming took off 2 bases at V and 6 bases at J, with 9 bases between the two ends. In DNA, the CDR3 is TGTGCCAGCAGCTTAATCACTCAGGATACGCAGTATTTT. Its protein is CASSLITQDTQYF.

This clonotype was counted many times. The chain combines TRBV5-5 with TRBJ2-2; the D gene is possibly TRBD1 (6 bases). CDR1 SGHKS and CDR2 YYEKEE come from the germline V gene (reference sequence). The CDR3 sequence is 16 residues long. The V gene lost 3 bases and the J gene lost 2 bases, with 14 bases spanning the gap. CDR3 DNA sequence: TGTGCCAGCAGCTCCCTTACAGGGTTTAACACCGGGGAGCTGTTTTTT. Translated, it gives CASSSLTGFNTGELFF. The entire variable domain, with the rest obtained from reference TRBV5-5 and TRBJ2-2, is as follows: DAGVTQSPTHLIKTRGQQVTLRCSPISGHKSVSWYQQVLGQGPQFIFQYYEKEERGRGNFPDRFSARQFPNYSSELNVNALLLGDSALYLCASSSLTGFNTGELFFGEGSRLTVL.

The sample holds many counts of this clonotype. The chain combines TRBV15 with TRBJ2-1, with 10 nucleotides matching TRBD1. With V trimmed by 2 bases and J by 8 bases, 9 bases remained unmatched. The CDR3 extends over 16 amino acids. The germline CDR1 and CDR2 sequences are LNHNV and YYDKDF (reference sequence). Here the CDR3 DNA reads TGTGCCACCAGCAGATCGGGACAGGGGACCTGGGATGAGCAGTTCTTC. Amino acids: CATSRSGQGTWDEQFF.

This clonotype has at least ten counts. This rearrangement joins TRBV4-1 to TRBJ2-3; maybe TRBD2 (7 bases). Germline CDR1 reads MGHRA; CDR2 reads YSYEKL. V was clipped by 5 bases and J by 2 bases, with 20 bases between them. The CDR3 is made up of 17 amino acids. The CDR3 sequence is CASSSWGGPAYTDTQYF. In nucleotides, the CDR3 is TGCGCCAGCAGCTCGTGGGGGGGGCCGGCCTACACAGATACGCAGTATTTT.

The chain carries TRBV2 and TRBJ1-5; 7 positions agree with TRBD1. This CDR3 comprises 13 residues. V was clipped by 6 bases and J by 6 bases; unmatched bases: 5. Germline V CDR1 and CDR2: SNHLY, FYNNEI. The DNA of the CDR3 is TGTGCCAGCAGGGGAGGGGGCCGTCAGCCCCAGCATTTT. Its protein is CASRGGGRQPQHF.

This clonotype was detected only a few times. The rearrangement links TRBV6-2 or TRBV6-3 to TRBJ1-1, with D maybe TRBD1 (6 bases). The CDR3 consists of 11 residues. The germline V and J ends were trimmed by 7 bases and 6 bases, with 9 bases remaining between them. Germline V gene sequence: CDR1 MNHEY, CDR2 SVGEGT. The CDR3 loop reads CASKRQAEAFF. DNA for the CDR3: TGTGCCAGCAAAAGACAGGCTGAAGCTTTCTTT.

This clonotype occurred many times. V gene TRBV7-2 combines with J gene TRBJ1-2; maybe TRBD1 (6 bases). Trimming cost V 3 bases and J 0 bases, with 14 bases left between them. Germline V gene sequence: CDR1 SGHTA, CDR2 FQGNSA. This CDR3 contains 16 residues. The CDR3 DNA sequence: TGTGCCAGCAGCTTGACAGGACAGTCGACTAACTATGGCTACACCTTC. It codes for CASSLTGQSTNYGYTF.

This clonotype was seen at least ten times. The chain employs TRBV7-8 and TRBJ2-1; TRBD2 might be the D (5 bases). Deletions cut 1 base from V and 6 bases from J, with 10 bases between. There are 14 residues in the CDR3. Germline loops: CDR1 SGHVS, CDR2 FQNEAQ. CDR3 nucleotide sequence: TGTGCCAGCAGCTTAGGTCTAGCTATCAATGAGCAGTTCTTC. It yields the protein CASSLGLAINEQFF.

The chain is built from TRBV28 and TRBJ2-7; maybe TRBD1 (6 bases). Germline assignment: CDR1 MDHEN and CDR2 SYDVKM. This CDR3 comprises 14 residues. The germline V and J ends were trimmed by 6 bases and 4 bases, with 16 bases remaining between them. The CDR3: CASSRNDRNYEQYF. CDR3 nucleotides: TGTGCCAGCAGCCGAAACGACAGGAATTACGAGCAGTACTTC.